These T cell receptor beta chains were read from a single sample in a study of CD8 T cells in Susac syndrome. Using its own MiXCR run on the immunoSEQ multiplex PCR reads, TCRdb lists one record per CDR3 protein. The data contain approximately 190,000 distinct CDR3 sequences, about 94% of them seen just once; the ten biggest clones take up approximately 0.1%. The sample was CD4+ T cells from PBMCs. The receptors were sampled from a human donor with Susac syndrome. Both conserved end residues are part of each CDR3. The order of the fields is clone size, D gene, V gene, J gene, CDR3 DNA, CDR3 protein. The D gene is left open where the match is weak. Clone size, where shown, is once, few, many, or a class for clones that have expanded.

size: -; D: TRBD2; V: TRBV20-1; J: TRBJ2-3; DNA: TGCAGTGCCCACGCACTAGCGGGGGGGGGTTCAGATACGCAGTATTTT; CDR3: CSAHALAGGGSDTQYF
size: -; D: -; V: TRBV2; J: TRBJ1-1; DNA: TGTGCCAGCAGTGGAGAGGAGAACACTGAAGCTTTCTTT; CDR3: CASSGEENTEAFF
size: -; D: -; V: TRBV27; J: TRBJ1-6; DNA: TGTGCCAGCAACAGTTATAATTCACCCCTCCACTTT; CDR3: CASNSYNSPLHF
size: few; D: -; V: TRBV12-3/TRBV12-4; J: TRBJ2-5; DNA: TGTGCCAGCACGGACGGGGGGCGGCAAGAGACCCAGTACTTC; CDR3: CASTDGGRQETQYF
size: -; D: TRBD2; V: TRBV9; J: TRBJ2-5; DNA: TGTCCTAGCGGGGAGCTACAAGAGACCCAGTACTTC; CDR3: CPSGELQETQYF
size: -; D: -; V: TRBV3-1; J: TRBJ1-2; DNA: TGTGCCAGCAGCCGCTCGAGGGTTGCGGGTGGGGGCTACACCTTC; CDR3: CASSRSRVAGGGYTF
size: -; D: -; V: TRBV20-1; J: TRBJ2-3; DNA: TGCAGTGCTATCTCCCGTAGTCGAGGATCCACAGATACGCAGTATTTT; CDR3: CSAISRSRGSTDTQYF
size: -; D: -; V: TRBV30; J: TRBJ2-3; DNA: TGTGCCTGGAGAATGGGCGGCGGAGATACGCAGTATTTT; CDR3: CAWRMGGGDTQYF
size: -; D: TRBD1; V: TRBV20-1; J: TRBJ2-7; DNA: TGCAGTGCTAGGTACCCGGGACAGGCCTACGAGCAGTACTTC; CDR3: CSARYPGQAYEQYF
size: -; D: -; V: TRBV18; J: TRBJ1-2; DNA: TGTGCCAGCTCACCACCCTCTGTGGTAGGGATGAGCGGCTACACCTTC; CDR3: CASSPPSVVGMSGYTF
size: -; D: TRBD1; V: TRBV25-1; J: TRBJ1-1; DNA: TGTGCCAGCAGTGAGCCCGGACAGGGGAGGAACACTGAAGCTTTCTTT; CDR3: CASSEPGQGRNTEAFF
size: -; D: TRBD1; V: TRBV12-3/TRBV12-4; J: TRBJ1-4; DNA: TGTGCCAGCAGCCCGGACAGGGCTTACGGAAAACTGTTTTTT; CDR3: CASSPDRAYGKLFF
size: few; D: TRBD1; V: TRBV20-1; J: TRBJ2-1; DNA: TGCAGTGCTGGTACAGGGGGCAATGAGCAGTTCTTC; CDR3: CSAGTGGNEQFF
size: -; D: -; V: TRBV30; J: TRBJ1-5; DNA: TGTGCCTGGAGGGGCCCACGGAATCAGCCCCAGCATTTT; CDR3: CAWRGPRNQPQHF
size: -; D: TRBD1; V: TRBV2; J: TRBJ1-4; DNA: TGTGCCAGCAGTCAGAGACAGGGGGCCAATGAAAAACTGTTTTTT; CDR3: CASSQRQGANEKLFF
size: -; D: -; V: TRBV12-3/TRBV12-4; J: TRBJ2-3; DNA: TGTGCCAGCCGAGGGGGGAGGGGCACAGATACGCAGTATTTT; CDR3: CASRGGRGTDTQYF
size: -; D: TRBD1; V: TRBV2; J: TRBJ2-5; DNA: TGTGCCAGCAGTGAAGAGGGACAGGGTCAAGAGACCCAGTACTTC; CDR3: CASSEEGQGQETQYF
size: -; D: -; V: TRBV20-1; J: TRBJ1-1; DNA: TGCAGTGCTATCAGGTCCACTGAAGCTTTCTTT; CDR3: CSAIRSTEAFF
size: -; D: -; V: TRBV12-3/TRBV12-4; J: TRBJ1-2; DNA: TGTGCCAGCAGCCGCCGGGGGCCCGGCTACACCTTC; CDR3: CASSRRGPGYTF
size: -; D: TRBD1; V: TRBV20-1; J: TRBJ1-1; DNA: TGCAGTGCTTCACGGGACAGGGACACTGAAGCTTTCTTT; CDR3: CSASRDRDTEAFF
size: -; D: -; V: TRBV20-1; J: TRBJ2-1; DNA: TGCAGTGCTGGGGGGGGCACTGAGCAGTTCTTC; CDR3: CSAGGGTEQFF
size: -; D: -; V: TRBV7-9; J: TRBJ2-5; DNA: TGTGCCAGCAGCTCCCCGGGGGGCTGGGAGACCCAGTACTTC; CDR3: CASSSPGGWETQYF
size: -; D: -; V: TRBV20-1; J: TRBJ2-3; DNA: TGCAGTGCTAGAGACCGGAGGGGCACAGATACGCAGTATTTT; CDR3: CSARDRRGTDTQYF
size: -; D: -; V: TRBV5-6; J: TRBJ1-5; DNA: TGTGCCAGCAGCTTTGAGGCCCAGCCCCAGCATTTT; CDR3: CASSFEAQPQHF
size: -; D: -; V: TRBV19; J: TRBJ2-1; DNA: TGTGCCAGTAGTCCAAGTCCCCCCATTCCTCTGAATGAGCAGTTCTTC; CDR3: CASSPSPPIPLNEQFF
size: -; D: -; V: TRBV6-4; J: TRBJ2-2; DNA: TGTGCCACTCAAGACACAGGGAAAGGCACCGGGGAGCTGTTTTTT; CDR3: CATQDTGKGTGELFF
size: -; D: -; V: TRBV7-9; J: TRBJ1-3; DNA: TGTGCCAGCAGCTTATATGACAGCCCTACTGGAAACACCATATATTTT; CDR3: CASSLYDSPTGNTIYF
size: -; D: TRBD2; V: TRBV3-1; J: TRBJ2-1; DNA: TGTGCCAGCAGCCTCACGCCAGCGGGGGTTCGGGAGCAGTTCTTC; CDR3: CASSLTPAGVREQFF
size: -; D: -; V: TRBV27; J: TRBJ2-7; DNA: TGTGCCAGCAGCTCCCGGGTAGGCTACGAGCAGTACTTC; CDR3: CASSSRVGYEQYF
size: -; D: -; V: TRBV29-1; J: TRBJ1-6; DNA: TGCAGCGTCCTGACCGGGGGGAATTCACCCCTCCACTTT; CDR3: CSVLTGGNSPLHF
size: -; D: -; V: TRBV7-9; J: TRBJ2-3; DNA: TGTGCCAGCAGCTTTCTTGAGGATACGCAGTATTTT; CDR3: CASSFLEDTQYF
size: -; D: -; V: TRBV7-9; J: TRBJ2-4; DNA: TGTGCCAGCAGCAAAAGTCAGGGTCGAGCCAAAAACATTCAGTACTTC; CDR3: CASSKSQGRAKNIQYF
size: -; D: TRBD1; V: TRBV2; J: TRBJ1-1; DNA: TGTGCCAGCAGTTGGGACAGGGTGAGCGGAGCTTTCTTT; CDR3: CASSWDRVSGAFF
size: -; D: -; V: TRBV30; J: TRBJ1-2; DNA: TGTGCCTGGAGTGGGGAAGGCTACACCTTC; CDR3: CAWSGEGYTF
size: -; D: -; V: TRBV13; J: TRBJ2-5; DNA: TGTGCCAGCAGCTCCCGGGTGGGGACCCAGTACTTC; CDR3: CASSSRVGTQYF
size: -; D: TRBD2; V: TRBV24-1; J: TRBJ2-3; DNA: TGTGCCACCGTGGGGGGGGGTAGGACGCAGTATTTT; CDR3: CATVGGGRTQYF
size: -; D: TRBD1; V: TRBV30; J: TRBJ1-1; DNA: TGTGCCTGGAGTCAGGGGGACACTGAAGCTTTCTTT; CDR3: CAWSQGDTEAFF
size: -; D: TRBD1; V: TRBV30; J: TRBJ1-3; DNA: TGTGCCTGGAGTGCCGACAGGGATTCTCCTGGAAACACCATATATTTT; CDR3: CAWSADRDSPGNTIYF
size: -; D: TRBD1; V: TRBV9; J: TRBJ1-2; DNA: TGTGCCAGCAGCGTAACAGGGGGTTCAGGCTATGGCTACACCTTC; CDR3: CASSVTGGSGYGYTF
size: -; D: -; V: TRBV25-1; J: TRBJ1-2; DNA: TGTGCCAGCAGTGAGGTTTTGGACGGCTACACCTTC; CDR3: CASSEVLDGYTF
size: -; D: -; V: TRBV2; J: TRBJ1-1; DNA: TGTGCCAGCAGGGTACAGACTAACACTGAAGCTTTCTTT; CDR3: CASRVQTNTEAFF
size: -; D: TRBD2; V: TRBV20-1; J: TRBJ2-5; DNA: TGCAGTGCTAACCTTCTAGCGGGGGACCCAGAGACCCAGTACTTC; CDR3: CSANLLAGDPETQYF
size: -; D: -; V: TRBV30; J: TRBJ2-7; DNA: TGTGCCTGCAGGGGCCCAGGTTACGAGCAGTACTTC; CDR3: CACRGPGYEQYF
size: -; D: -; V: TRBV6-5; J: TRBJ2-7; DNA: TGTGCCAGCAGCGCCCAGAGGTTAAAATACGAGCAGTACTTC; CDR3: CASSAQRLKYEQYF
size: -; D: -; V: TRBV29-1; J: TRBJ2-7; DNA: TGCAGCGTTGAAGACCCCAGGGGACCCAGCTCCTACGAGCAGTACTTC; CDR3: CSVEDPRGPSSYEQYF